This T cell receptor (beta chain) was obtained from a study of OX40 agonist ivuxolimab in advanced cancers. Study findings and constraints: Compared with CD4+, CD8+ T cells on average had more expanded clones.

The germline V gene encodes CDR1 MNHNY and CDR2 SVGAGI (reference sequence). This CDR3 has 14 residues. Trimming stripped 0 bases from V and 2 bases from J, with 7 bases between. This clone was observed a handful of times. The target antigen is unknown. Assay used: immunoSEQ multiplex PCR; TCRdb lists only in-frame clones, some missing. The sample has tens of thousands of clones; 88% are singletons. The sampling schedule covered blood at baseline, cycle 4 day 1, and cycle 7 day 1. The source was CD4+ or CD8+ T cells sorted from blood, collected in a trial of the OX40 agonist ivuxolimab. The rearrangement uses TRBV6-6 and TRBJ1-1; no clear D. This receptor was identified in an adult with an advanced solid tumor such as melanoma, head and neck, liver or kidney cancer. This chain's CDR3 is CASSYSPTNTEAFF. Here the CDR3 DNA reads TGTGCCAGCAGTTACTCCCCCACAAACACTGAAGCTTTCTTT.